This entry features one TCR beta chain sequence. No antigen is known for it. The data stem from a study of cytomegalovirus exposure and HLA in healthy donors. Study results and caveats: The authors later found HLA-associated TCR beta chains more clonally expanded than equally common others.

The study ran its PCR with 60 Vbeta and 13 Jbeta primers. Assay: immunoSEQ multiplex PCR; the TCRdb copy retains only in-frame clones and omits some. This sample carries roughly 180,000 clones, less than 90% of them seen once, and the ten largest clones take less than 1.5%. V dropped 5 bases and J dropped 7 bases, with 18 bases sitting between them. This CDR3 region has 14 residues. Germline V gene data show CDR1 as SGHNT and CDR2 as YENEEA. The sequenced sample was PBMCs. This TCR was sampled from a girl under 18 in good health and CMV-seropositive. The V and J genes are TRBV11-3 and TRBJ2-7, with D perhaps matching TRBD1 (5 bases). The CDR3 nucleotides are TGTGCCAGCAGCCCAGGGTACTCGGCTAGGGAGCAGTACTTC. Translated: CASSPGYSAREQYF.